These 3 T cell receptor beta chains came from one sample sequenced in a study of blood T cell repertoires in COVID-19. TCRdb keeps only in-frame clones here, not all; method: immunoSEQ multiplex PCR. The data contain about 75,000 clones, roughly 89% of them singletons. What was sequenced was peripheral blood. The source of these receptors is a woman between 50 and 59 years old with acute or convalescent COVID-19.

This sequence joins TRBV11-3 and TRBJ2-7, with a tentative D call TRBD2 (6 bases). CDR1 and CDR2 (germline): SGHNT, YENEEA. The V gene lost 4 bases and the J gene lost 2 bases, with 12 bases spanning the gap. The CDR3 has 14 residues. CDR3 coding DNA: TGTGCCAGCAGCTGCCCGGCGGGGACCTACGAGCAGTACTTC. It encodes CASSCPAGTYEQYF. The full variable domain, its missing parts supplied by reference TRBV11-3 and TRBJ2-7, is EAGVVQSPRYKIIEKKQPVAFWCNPISGHNTLYWYLQNLGQGPELLIRYENEEAVDDSQLPKDRFSAERLKGVDSTLKIQPAELGDSAVYLCASSCPAGTYEQYFGPGTRLTVT.

The J gene is TRBJ1-1, the V gene TRBV7-9; 7 positions agree with TRBD1. The CDR3 loop spans 14 amino acids. Per germline, CDR1 SEHNR and CDR2 FQNEAQ (reference sequence). For the CDR3, the DNA is TGTGCTGTAGGGGACAGCCACATGAACACTGAAGCTTTCTTT. Protein sequence: CAVGDSHMNTEAFF.

This sequence joins TRBV7-9 and TRBJ2-1, with 13 bases aligning to TRBD2. The CDR3 has 19 residues. Trimming took 5 bases from V and 0 from J; bases not matched to a gene: 10. Per germline, CDR1 SEHNR and CDR2 FQNEAQ (reference sequence). The DNA for the CDR3 is TGTGCCAGCAGCCAGCCGACTAGCGGGGGGTCCAGCTCCTACAATGAGCAGTTCTTC. Translating gives CASSQPTSGGSSSYNEQFF.